One sample yielded the 20 T cell receptor beta chains listed below, sequenced in a study of T cells in women clearing cervical HPV infection. Sequenced by immunoSEQ multiplex PCR; TCRdb stores in-frame clones only, minus some. Its table lists about 32,000 clones. Sequenced: blood buffy coat. Source of these receptors: a woman aged 18 to 75 with a cervical HPV16 infection that either progressed to CIN3+ or cleared (not recorded which).

To note about this clone: The read stops 3 residues short of the end of the CDR3; the missing end is completed from the germline J gene. The chain carries TRBV7-9 and TRBJ1-5, with unresolved D. This CDR3 comprises 15 residues. V lost 2 bases and J 4 bases, leaving 12 bases between the germline ends. Germline V gene lookup returns CDR1 SEHNR and CDR2 FQNEAQ (reference sequence). CDR3 loop: CASSLSGVLNQPQHF. The part of the CDR3 DNA that was read is TGTGCCAGCAGCTTAAGCGGGGTTTTGAATCAGCCC. The entire variable domain, with the rest obtained from reference TRBV7-9 and TRBJ1-5, is as follows: DTGVSQNPRHKITKRGQNVTFRCDPISEHNRLYWYRQTLGQGPEFLTYFQNEAQLEKSRLLSDRFSAERPKGSFSTLEIQRTEQGDSAMYLCASSLSGVLNQPQHFGDGTRLSIL.

CDR3 DNA, as far as it was read: TGTGCCAGCAGCGAACGACAGGGGGCGACAGATACG. Its translation: CASSERQGATDT. From start to end, the CDR3 is CASSERQGATDTQYF. The chain has TRBV12-3 or TRBV12-4 and TRBJ2-3, with 10 bases fitting TRBD1. The read ends 3 residues early relative to the CDR3; the germline J gene fills the gap. CDR3 length equals 15 residues. The ends lost 6 bases at V and 3 bases at J; junction bases unmatched: 6.

Remarks on this clone: The CDR3 end is not reached by the read, which stops 3 residues before it; the germline J gene fills it in. The rearrangement links TRBV12-3 or TRBV12-4 to TRBJ2-5, with a weak D call TRBD1 (5 bases). The ends were cut back, 5 bases at V and 4 bases at J, with 11 bases in the middle. The CDR3 is 13 residues long. The CDR3 is CASSLDSPETQYF. The part of the CDR3 DNA that was read is TGTGCCAGCAGTCTCGACAGTCCAGAGACC.

Remarks on this clone: The missing CDR3 end, 3 residues past where the read stops, is filled in from the germline J gene. The rearrangement links TRBV5-4 to TRBJ2-2; D ambiguous. Germline lookup yields CDR1 SGHNT and CDR2 YYREEE (reference sequence). The V end was cut by 1 base, the J end by 2 bases, with 6 bases between. CDR3 length: 14 amino acids. The CDR3 spells CASSLPGNTGELFF. CDR3 DNA (partial): TGTGCCAGCAGCTTGCCCGGTAACACCGGGGAG.

Regarding this clone: The CDR3 is cut off 3 residues early in the read; its end comes from the germline J gene. The chain combines TRBV19 with TRBJ1-6, with D maybe TRBD1 (6 bases). The germline V gene has CDR1 LNHDA and CDR2 SQIVND (reference sequence). The CDR3 runs 16 residues. Between the trimmed V and J ends, which lost 3 bases and 0 bases, there was a span of 9 bases. The CDR3 DNA, read in part, is TGTGCCAGTAGTATTACAGGGAGCTCCTATAATTCACCC. This sequence encodes CASSITGSSYNSP. The entire CDR3 reads CASSITGSSYNSPLHF. Full variable domain (rest looked up from reference TRBV19 and TRBJ1-6): DGGITQSPKYLFRKEGQNVTLSCEQNLNHDAMYWYRQDPGQGLRLIYYSQIVNDFQKGDIAEGYSVSREKKESFPLTVTSAQKNPTAFYLCASSITGSSYNSPLHFGNGTRLTVT.

Remarks on this clone: The read is 3 residues too short to cover the CDR3 end, so that end is filled in from the germline J gene. This chain uses TRBV7-9 with TRBJ1-1, with D hard to call. CDR1 is SEHNR, CDR2 FQNEAQ, per germline (reference sequence). The CDR3 totals 12 residues. Between the trimmed V and J ends, which lost 4 bases and 3 bases, there was a span of 6 bases. The DNA read from the CDR3 is TGTGCCAGCAGCTCACTATACACTGAA. It codes for CASSSLYTE. The whole CDR3 protein is CASSSLYTEAFF.

A word on this clone: The read ends 3 residues early relative to the CDR3; the germline J gene fills the gap. This sample includes further DNA sequences coding for the same CDR3. The gene calls are TRBV7-9 and TRBJ2-1, with 10 nucleotides matching TRBD2. Germline CDR1 and CDR2: SEHNR and FQNEAQ (reference sequence). CDR3 size: 14 residues. Trimming took 5 bases from V and 7 from J; bases not matched to a gene: 5. The CDR3 is CASSVSTSGNEQFF. The sequenced part of the CDR3 DNA is TGTGCCAGCAGCGTGTCGACTAGCGGGAATGAG.

The sequenced CDR3 bases are TGTGCCAGTAGTACACAGGGGGCGGGGGAGACC. Its protein is CASSTQGAGET. The full CDR3 protein is CASSTQGAGETQYF. This sequence joins TRBV19 and TRBJ2-5; 9 bases match TRBD1. The CDR3 is cut off 3 residues early in the read; its end comes from the germline J gene. Germline values: CDR1 LNHDA, CDR2 SQIVND (reference sequence). V lost 4 bases to trimming and J lost 5 bases; unmatched junction nucleotides: 5. The CDR3 totals 14 residues.

As concerns this clone: With the read ending 3 residues before the CDR3 end, the germline J gene is used to fill in that end. The sample contains more than one DNA sequence encoding this CDR3. V and J are TRBV6-1 and TRBJ2-5; no clear D. This CDR3 comprises 16 residues. With 4 bases removed from V and 1 base from J, the gap between germline ends came to 16 bases. Germline V gene lookup returns CDR1 MNHNS and CDR2 SASEGT. CDR3: CASSGSSWAGQETQYF. The DNA read from the CDR3 is TGTGCCAGCAGTGGATCCTCGTGGGCAGGCCAAGAGACC.

To note about this clone: The read is 3 residues too short to cover the CDR3 end, so that end is filled in from the germline J gene. The chain has TRBV19 and TRBJ1-5; D is unclear. The V end lost 3 bases, the J end lost 2 bases, and 11 bases lay between the germline ends. This CDR3 spans 15 amino acids. The germline V gene has CDR1 LNHDA and CDR2 SQIVND (reference sequence). Incomplete CDR3 DNA: TGTGCCAGTAGTATCGGCAGGCGAGGCAATCAGCCC. It is translated as CASSIGRRGNQP. The whole CDR3 sequence reads CASSIGRRGNQPQHF.

A word on this clone: The read comes to an end 3 residues before the CDR3 does, leaving the germline J gene to fill in the end. The rearrangement joins TRBV5-1 to TRBJ2-7, with 9 bases aligning to TRBD1. V lost 4 bases to trimming and J lost 5 bases; unmatched junction nucleotides: 7. The CDR3 runs to 14 residues. Per germline, CDR1 SGHRS and CDR2 YFSETQ. Here the CDR3 reads CASSLGTGSDEQYF. CDR3 DNA, as far as it was read: TGCGCCAGCAGCCTTGGGACAGGGAGCGACGAG.

Note on this clone: The read is 3 residues too short to cover the CDR3 end, so that end is filled in from the germline J gene. This chain links TRBV19 with TRBJ1-6; D is uncertain. CDR1 and CDR2 (germline): LNHDA, SQIVND (reference sequence). Deletions cut 7 bases from V and 0 bases from J, with 13 bases between. The CDR3 length is 16 residues. The CDR3 loop is CASTDRANSYNSPLHF. Incomplete CDR3 DNA: TGTGCCAGTACCGATAGGGCAAACTCCTATAATTCACCC.

The CDR3 region is CSATRGQRNEKLFF. The part of the CDR3 DNA that was read is TGCAGTGCCACCCGGGGACAGCGAAATGAAAAA. The rearrangement links TRBV20-1 to TRBJ1-4; 7 positions agree with TRBD1. The sequenced fragment ends 3 residues before the CDR3 boundary, so the rest is inferred from the germline J gene. CDR1 is DFQATT and CDR2 is SNEGSKA in the germline V gene (reference sequence). This CDR3 has 14 residues. The J segment lost 5 bases and the V segment lost 6 bases, leaving 9 bases of the junction unmatched.

Notes on this clone: The DNA ends 3 residues before the CDR3 does, and the rest of the CDR3 is filled in from the germline J gene. The chain links TRBV20-1 to TRBJ1-4; 10 nucleotides align to TRBD1. J lost 8 bases, V lost 1 base, and 10 bases had no gene match. Germline CDR1 and CDR2: DFQATT and SNEGSKA (reference sequence). CDR3 length equals 16 residues. CDR3 sequence reads: CSARVSRDRGGEKLFF. The DNA read from the CDR3 is TGCAGTGCTAGAGTATCCCGGGACAGGGGAGGGGAAAAA.

Concerning this clone: From the germline J gene comes the end of the CDR3, since the read stops 3 residues before it. This chain connects TRBV20-1 to TRBJ2-4; D may be TRBD2 (6 bases). From germline, CDR1 is DFQATT and CDR2 SNEGSKA (reference sequence). V was clipped by 0 bases and J by 9 bases, with 24 bases between them. The CDR3 is 17 residues long. CDR3 sequence: CSARDFRIQGGNSIQYF. Incomplete CDR3 DNA: TGCAGTGCTAGAGATTTTAGGATCCAGGGAGGAAACAGCATT.

Remarks on this clone: The CDR3 end lies 3 residues beyond the end of the read and is filled in from the germline J gene. V usage is TRBV11-3 and J usage is TRBJ1-5, with D maybe TRBD1 (5 bases). Germline-derived CDR1 and CDR2 are SGHNT and YENEEA. Trimming cost V 5 bases and J 5 bases, with 13 bases left between them. The CDR3 contains 14 residues. Incomplete CDR3 DNA: TGTGCCAGCAGCCTCAGGGTGATCGATCAGCCC. This codes for CASSLRVIDQP. The CDR3, in full, reads CASSLRVIDQPQHF.

Remarks on this clone: The missing CDR3 end, 3 residues past where the read stops, is filled in from the germline J gene. The genes are TRBV2 and TRBJ2-1; TRBD2 agrees at 9 bases. Germline V gene lookup returns CDR1 SNHLY and CDR2 FYNNEI. The CDR3 loop spans 14 amino acids. The junction had 7 bases not matched to a gene; V was cut back by 8 bases and J by 5 bases. The DNA read from the CDR3 is TGTGCCAGCTCCGGGACTAGCCTCGACAATGAG. Translation gives CASSGTSLDNE. The full CDR3 is CASSGTSLDNEQFF.

With respect to this clone: Read sequence stops 3 residues before the CDR3 end, and the germline J gene provides the missing end. V gene TRBV6-1 combines with J gene TRBJ1-4; 10 bases are a match to TRBD1. Germline lookup yields CDR1 MNHNS and CDR2 SASEGT. J lost 8 bases, V lost 3 bases, and 3 bases had no gene match. The CDR3 is made up of 14 amino acids. The sequenced CDR3 bases are TGTGCCAGCAGTGATAGACAGGGGGCCGAAAAA. It encodes CASSDRQGAEK. The whole CDR3 sequence is CASSDRQGAEKLFF.

On this clone: The read terminates 3 residues before the CDR3 end, so the remaining end is supplied by the germline J gene. The genes are TRBV29-1 and TRBJ2-1, with TRBD2 as a possible D gene (5 bases). Deletions cut 8 bases from V and 6 bases from J, with 14 bases between. This CDR3 has 12 residues. The V gene's germline CDR1 is SQVTM and CDR2 ANQGSEA. The CDR3 bases that were read are TGCAGCCCCAGAGTAGAGGGCAATGAG. Encoded protein: CSPRVEGNE. The full CDR3 protein reads CSPRVEGNEQFF.

As regards this clone: Read data end 3 residues before the CDR3 end; the end is taken from the germline J gene. The chain has TRBV5-6 and TRBJ2-7; 9 nucleotides align to TRBD1. Germline assignment: CDR1 SGHDT and CDR2 YYEEEE. V was clipped by 4 bases and J by 1 base; unmatched bases: 6. This CDR3 has 15 amino acids. CDR3 amino acids: CASSPPGTGSYEQYF. The CDR3 DNA, read in part, is TGTGCCAGCAGCCCCCCCGGGACAGGGTCCTACGAG.